This TCR beta chain comes out of a study of response to subunit inactivated influenza vaccine. As concerns this clonotype: The antigen is undetermined.

TCRdb re-called the RT-PCR reads with MiXCR, one entry per CDR3 protein. The repertoire holds 650,000 to 800,000 distinct CDR3 sequences, with approximately 13% as singletons. V trimming: 4 bases; J trimming: 1 base; junction bases outside the gene matches: 6. The germline V gene encodes CDR1 MGHRA and CDR2 YSYEKL. The CDR3 runs to 18 residues. Study findings and constraints: Each seasonal influenza vaccination recruits few new T cells, the authors suggested.

The origin of this receptor is a man aged 50 to 60 who received an inactivated influenza vaccine. The chain combines TRBV4-1 with TRBJ2-1, with 14 bases fitting TRBD2. The source was PBMCs from blood, collected around two weeks before vaccination. DNA of the CDR3: TGCGCCAGCAGCCCGCCCGGGACTAGCGGGAGATCCTACAATGAGCAGTTCTTC. This sequence encodes CASSPPGTSGRSYNEQFF.